The present entry profiles one T cell receptor beta chain with its context. These data belong to a study of blood T cell repertoires in COVID-19. Sequencing was performed with immunoSEQ multiplex PCR; in TCRdb, only in-frame clones are kept and a portion is missing. Of some 150,000 clones in the sample, about 86% were seen once. From germline, CDR1 is MGHDK and CDR2 SYGVNS. J lost 3 bases, V lost 3 bases, and 2 bases had no gene match. The CDR3 runs 14 residues. The chain carries TRBV25-1 and TRBJ1-5; 7 bases are shared with TRBD1. This clonotype was obtained from a woman aged 60-75 years with acute or convalescent COVID-19. Sequences were obtained from peripheral blood. CDR3 region: CASSETGFNQPQHF. The CDR3 bases are TGTGCCAGCAGTGAGACAGGGTTCAATCAGCCCCAGCATTTT.